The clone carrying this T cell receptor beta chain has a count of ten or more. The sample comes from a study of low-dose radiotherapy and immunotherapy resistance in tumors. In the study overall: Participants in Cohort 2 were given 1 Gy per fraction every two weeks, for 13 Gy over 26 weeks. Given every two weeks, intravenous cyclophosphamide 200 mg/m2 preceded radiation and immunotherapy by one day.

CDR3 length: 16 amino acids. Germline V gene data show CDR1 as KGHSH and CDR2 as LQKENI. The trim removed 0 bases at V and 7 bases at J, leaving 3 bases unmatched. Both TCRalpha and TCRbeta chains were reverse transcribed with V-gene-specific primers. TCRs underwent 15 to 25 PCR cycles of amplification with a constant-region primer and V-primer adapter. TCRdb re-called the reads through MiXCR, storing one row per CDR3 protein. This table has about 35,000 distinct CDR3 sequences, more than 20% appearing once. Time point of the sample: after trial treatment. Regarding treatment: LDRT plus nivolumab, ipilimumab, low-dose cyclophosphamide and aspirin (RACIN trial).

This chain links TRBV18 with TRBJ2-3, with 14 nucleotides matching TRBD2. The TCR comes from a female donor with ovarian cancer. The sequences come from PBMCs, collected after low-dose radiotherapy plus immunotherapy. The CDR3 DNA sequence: TGTGCCAGCTCACCACCGGGACTAGCGGGGGCGAATACGCAGTATTTT. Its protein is CASSPPGLAGANTQYF. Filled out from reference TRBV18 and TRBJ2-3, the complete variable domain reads NAGVMQNPRHLVRRRGQEARLRCSPMKGHSHVYWYRQLPEEGLKFMVYLQKENIIDESGMPKERFSAEFPKEGPSILRIQQVVRGDSAAYFCASSPPGLAGANTQYFGPGTRLTVL.